The sequence of this TCR beta chain was determined in a study of cytomegalovirus exposure and HLA in healthy donors. Profiled with immunoSEQ multiplex PCR; TCRdb holds only in-frame clones, not every one. The table has 260,000 or so clones, roughly 90% seen once. The length of the CDR3 is 13 residues. V was pared by 6 bases and J by 5 bases, with 6 bases of the junction left unmatched. Germline loops: CDR1 MNHEY, CDR2 SVGAGI. Regarding the study as a whole: Cytomegalovirus-associated TCR beta chains were listed, numbering more than 150.

This clone was recorded once. Its antigen is unknown. Input material: PBMCs. The rearrangement joins TRBV6-5 to TRBJ1-1; TRBD1 aligns across 7 bases. This TCR came from a woman younger than 35 in good health and CMV-seronegative. The CDR3 sequence: CASSRQGGTEAFF. For the CDR3, the DNA is TGTGCCAGCAGCCGACAGGGAGGTACTGAAGCTTTCTTT.